Included here is one TCR beta chain sequence, with context. Its target is not known. Sequenced by immunoSEQ multiplex PCR; TCRdb stores in-frame clones only, minus some. The sample lists thousands of clones; around nine tenths were seen once. The data were taken from a study of pediatric ulcerative colitis. Whole-study findings and limits: Blood-rectal clonal overlap within each person was significantly higher in ulcerative colitis patients than controls. Two rectal clonotypes were found only in ulcerative colitis patients, all of them.

The CDR3 extends over 13 amino acids. Germline V lookup: CDR1 KGHSH, CDR2 LQKENI. V dropped 4 bases and J dropped 6 bases, with 11 bases sitting between them. This chain joins TRBV18 and TRBJ2-3; the D is unclear. Sequencing was done on a sample of blood. The source is a girl aged 10 to 17 who was a control in a study of pediatric ulcerative colitis. The CDR3 region has the DNA TGTGCCAGCTCACTCACCCCTGGGGATACGCAGTATTTT. Residues: CASSLTPGDTQYF.